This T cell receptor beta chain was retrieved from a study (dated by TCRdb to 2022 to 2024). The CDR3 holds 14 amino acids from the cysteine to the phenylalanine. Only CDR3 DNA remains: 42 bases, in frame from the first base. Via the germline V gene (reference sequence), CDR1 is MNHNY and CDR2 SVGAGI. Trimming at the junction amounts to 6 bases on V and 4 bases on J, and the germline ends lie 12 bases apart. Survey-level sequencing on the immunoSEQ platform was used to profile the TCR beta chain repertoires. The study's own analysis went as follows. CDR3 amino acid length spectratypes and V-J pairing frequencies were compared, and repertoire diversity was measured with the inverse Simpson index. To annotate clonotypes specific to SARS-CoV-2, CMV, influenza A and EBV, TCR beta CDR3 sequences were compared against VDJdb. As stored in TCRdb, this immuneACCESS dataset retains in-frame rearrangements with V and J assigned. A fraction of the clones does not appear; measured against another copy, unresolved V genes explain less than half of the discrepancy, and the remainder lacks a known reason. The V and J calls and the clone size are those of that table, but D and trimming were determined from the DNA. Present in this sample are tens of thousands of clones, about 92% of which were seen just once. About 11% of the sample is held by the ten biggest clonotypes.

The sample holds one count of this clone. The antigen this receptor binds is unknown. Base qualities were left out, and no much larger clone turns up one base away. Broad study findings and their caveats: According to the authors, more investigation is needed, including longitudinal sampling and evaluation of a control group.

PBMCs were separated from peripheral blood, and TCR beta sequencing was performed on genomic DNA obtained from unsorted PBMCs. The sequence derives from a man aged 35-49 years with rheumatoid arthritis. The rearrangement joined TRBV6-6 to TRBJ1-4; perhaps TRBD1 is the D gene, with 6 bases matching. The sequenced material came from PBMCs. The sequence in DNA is TGTGCCAGCAGGGGGGGCTACGGTAATGAAAAACTGTTTTTT. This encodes CASRGGYGNEKLFF.